The rows below give T cell receptor beta chains drawn from one sample of a study of OX40 agonist ivuxolimab in advanced cancers. Sequenced by immunoSEQ multiplex PCR; TCRdb stores in-frame clones only, minus some. Of over 75,000 clones listed, approximately 90% are singletons. Specimen: CD4+ or CD8+ T cells sorted from blood, collected in a trial of the OX40 agonist ivuxolimab. Source of these receptors: an adult with an advanced solid tumor such as melanoma, head and neck, liver or kidney cancer. The CDR3 runs from the conserved cysteine through the conserved F or W. The D gene is left open where the match is weak. Some rows mark clone size as missing; the rest say once, few, many or name a class of expanded clone.

D gene,J gene,V gene,clone size,CDR3 protein,CDR3 DNA
-,TRBJ1-2,TRBV28,-,CAIRGGGLFYGYTF,TGTGCCATCCGCGGAGGAGGGCTCTTCTATGGCTACACCTTC
-,TRBJ1-1,TRBV10-1,-,CASSDGGPAEAFF,TGCGCCAGCAGTGACGGGGGGCCCGCCGAAGCTTTCTTT
-,TRBJ1-2,TRBV6-5,-,CASSYDGLFGYTF,TGTGCCAGCAGCTACGACGGTCTCTTTGGCTACACCTTC
-,TRBJ1-2,TRBV27,once,CASRDPGAGTYGYTF,TGTGCCAGCAGAGACCCCGGGGCAGGGACCTATGGCTACACCTTC
-,TRBJ2-3,TRBV2,few,CASITGAGDTQYF,TGTGCCAGCATCACGGGAGCGGGAGATACGCAGTATTTT
-,TRBJ1-2,TRBV10-3,few,CAISESMYSTNYGYTF,TGTGCCATCAGTGAGTCGATGTACAGCACTAACTATGGCTACACCTTC
TRBD1,TRBJ2-2,TRBV4-2,-,CASSQEGTGIGELFF,TGTGCCAGCAGCCAAGAAGGGACAGGGATCGGGGAGCTGTTTTTT
TRBD2,TRBJ2-5,TRBV29-1,-,CSVLTGGSETQYF,TGCAGCGTCCTCACGGGGGGGTCTGAGACCCAGTACTTC
-,TRBJ2-4,TRBV4-1,-,CASSRPAEAKNIQYF,TGCGCCAGCAGCCGTCCCGCAGAAGCCAAAAACATTCAGTACTTC
-,TRBJ1-5,TRBV18,-,CASSPSSLNQPQHF,TGTGCCAGCTCACCCAGCAGCCTGAATCAGCCCCAGCATTTT
-,TRBJ1-1,TRBV5-4,-,CASSLTNLRNTEAFF,TGTGCCAGCAGCTTGACGAACCTTAGGAACACTGAAGCTTTCTTT
-,TRBJ1-1,TRBV30,-,CAWSVGPRGTEAFF,TGTGCCTGGAGTGTGGGTCCCAGGGGCACTGAAGCTTTCTTT
-,TRBJ1-2,TRBV4-3,-,CASSPIIAVGYGYTF,TGCGCCAGCAGCCCCATTATAGCCGTGGGCTATGGCTACACCTTC
TRBD2,TRBJ2-1,TRBV2,-,CATSEGGSSDEQFF,TGTGCCACCTCAGAAGGCGGGAGTAGCGATGAGCAGTTCTTC
-,TRBJ2-7,TRBV6-1,-,CASSEQGPYEQYF,TGTGCCAGCAGTGAACAGGGACCCTACGAGCAGTACTTC